This entry lists 19 T cell receptor beta chains sequenced from one sample in a study of blood T cell repertoires in COVID-19. Sequenced by immunoSEQ multiplex PCR; TCRdb stores in-frame clones only, minus some. The top ten hold over 7.5% of the sample, which has fewer than 300,000 clones, 86% seen once. The sequencing sample was made of peripheral blood. The receptors stem from a man aged 35 to 55 who had recovered from COVID-19.

The genes are TRBV5-5 and TRBJ2-7; D is perhaps TRBD2 (6 bases). This CDR3 spans 13 amino acids. The V gene's germline CDR1 is SGHKS and CDR2 YYEKEE (reference sequence). Trimming removed 4 bases at V and 6 bases at J, with 14 bases between. CDR3 sequence: CASSGMGTSEQYF. The CDR3, as DNA: TGTGCCAGCAGCGGCATGGGGACTTCCGAGCAGTACTTC.

This rearrangement joins TRBV12-3 or TRBV12-4 to TRBJ2-2; tentatively, D is TRBD2 (6 bases). V lost 6 bases and J lost 5, with 10 bases in between. The CDR3 covers 13 residues. The CDR3 region is CASRLTSTGELFF. For the CDR3, the DNA is TGTGCCAGCAGGTTGACTAGTACCGGGGAGCTGTTTTTT.

The chain combines TRBV11-3 with TRBJ2-3; D call uncertain. The germline V gene encodes CDR1 SGHNT and CDR2 YENEEA. The CDR3 spans 14 residues. V dropped 2 bases and J dropped 0 bases, with 6 bases sitting between them. The CDR3 DNA sequence: TGTGCCAGCAGCTTATCTAGGAGCACAGATACGCAGTATTTT. Amino acid sequence: CASSLSRSTDTQYF. Drawing the rest from reference TRBV11-3 and TRBJ2-3, the complete variable domain is EAGVVQSPRYKIIEKKQPVAFWCNPISGHNTLYWYLQNLGQGPELLIRYENEEAVDDSQLPKDRFSAERLKGVDSTLKIQPAELGDSAVYLCASSLSRSTDTQYFGPGTRLTVL.

Written as DNA, the CDR3 is TGCGCCAGCAGCCAAGAGGGAGTAGGGGGCGGGGAGCTGTTTTTT. It specifies CASSQEGVGGGELFF. V gene TRBV4-3 combines with J gene TRBJ2-2; the D gene is possibly TRBD1 (6 bases). Germline CDR1 reads LGHNA; CDR2 reads YSLEER. V was pared by 0 bases and J by 7 bases, with 12 bases between. The CDR3 runs 15 residues.

This clone was detected only a few times. The chain is built from TRBV7-9 and TRBJ1-1; 9 bases agree with TRBD1. CDR3 length: 15 residues. The germline V gene encodes CDR1 SEHNR and CDR2 FQNEAQ (reference sequence). Trimming removed 5 bases from V and 4 bases from J; junction bases left unmatched: 8. The CDR3, as DNA: TGTGCCAGCAGCGCCTTACAGGGGGCGGTCACTGAAGCTTTCTTT. Its protein is CASSALQGAVTEAFF. Full variable domain (remainder filled in from reference TRBV7-9 and TRBJ1-1): DTGVSQNPRHKITKRGQNVTFRCDPISEHNRLYWYRQTLGQGPEFLTYFQNEAQLEKSRLLSDRFSAERPKGSFSTLEIQRTEQGDSAMYLCASSALQGAVTEAFFGQGTRLTVV.

The chain employs TRBV18 and TRBJ1-1; D is unresolved. Trimming took 1 base from V and 7 from J, leaving 13 bases between them. Germline loops: CDR1 KGHSH, CDR2 LQKENI. CDR3 length: 14 residues. This CDR3 is CASSPRGEGGEAFF. The DNA of the CDR3 is TGTGCCAGCTCACCACGGGGAGAAGGTGGTGAAGCTTTCTTT.

J is TRBJ2-5 and V is TRBV11-2; TRBD1 is a possible D gene (5 bases). The ends were cut back, 3 bases at V and 5 bases at J, with 13 bases in the middle. Per the germline V gene, CDR1 is SGHAT and CDR2 is FQNNGV. CDR3 length equals 14 residues. The CDR3 loop reads CASSFSGFGETQYF. CDR3 DNA: TGTGCCAGCAGCTTTTCAGGGTTCGGGGAGACCCAGTACTTC.

Many counts were recorded for this clone. The gene calls are TRBV7-8 and TRBJ2-1; TRBD2 agrees at 8 bases. The CDR3 contains 16 residues. Germline loops: CDR1 SGHVS, CDR2 FQNEAQ. V shed 0 bases and J 3 bases; nucleotides not matched to a gene: 4. This chain's CDR3 is CASSLASGGGYNEQFF. In DNA form, the CDR3 reads TGTGCCAGCAGCTTAGCGTCGGGAGGGGGCTACAATGAGCAGTTCTTC.

This clone has a handful of counts. V and J are TRBV6-1 and TRBJ2-7, with D possibly matching TRBD2 (6 bases). Trimming left V 3 bases short and J 3 bases short, with 9 bases between. The CDR3 totals 13 residues. The germline V gene encodes CDR1 MNHNS and CDR2 SASEGT. The CDR3 is CASSDGGIYEQYF. The CDR3 DNA sequence: TGTGCCAGCAGTGATGGCGGGATCTACGAGCAGTACTTC.

The V call is TRBV19, the J call TRBJ2-7, with 11 bases fitting TRBD1. The CDR3 totals 16 residues. J gave up 3 bases and V 0 bases, and 4 bases lay outside the gene matches. In germline, CDR1 is LNHDA, CDR2 SQIVND (reference sequence). CDR3 in DNA: TGTGCCAGTAGTATAGATACGGGGACAGGGGGCTACGAGCAGTACTTC. Translation gives CASSIDTGTGGYEQYF.

This chain links TRBV27 with TRBJ2-1, with a weak D call TRBD2 (6 bases). Germline CDR1 MNHEY, CDR2 SMNVEV (reference sequence). Trimming shortened V by 8 bases and J by 5 bases, and 19 bases separated the two germline ends. This CDR3 region has 15 residues. The CDR3 sequence: CASLLRRGENNEQFF. Written as DNA, the CDR3 is TGTGCCAGCCTACTCAGGCGGGGCGAGAACAATGAGCAGTTCTTC.

A word on this clone: Other DNA sequences in the same sample also yield this CDR3. The genes are TRBV9 and TRBJ2-7, with 10 bases aligning to TRBD2. This CDR3 comprises 14 residues. V was pared by 3 bases and J by 0 bases, with 0 bases of the junction left unmatched. Germline CDR1 and CDR2: SGDLS and YYNGEE. CDR3 DNA sequence: TGTGCCAGCAGCGGGACTAGCGGCTCCTACGAGCAGTACTTC. It translates to CASSGTSGSYEQYF.

The table lists this clone with a count of one. The V gene is TRBV18, the J gene TRBJ2-2, with a possible D match to TRBD1 (6 bases). V lost 6 bases to trimming and J lost 0 bases, with 23 bases between them. The CDR3 sequence is 19 residues long. The V gene's germline CDR1 is KGHSH and CDR2 LQKENI. This CDR3 reads CASSLRTVTNWANTGELFF. CDR3 nucleotides: TGTGCCAGCTCGCTGCGGACAGTAACGAATTGGGCGAACACCGGGGAGCTGTTTTTT.

V usage is TRBV12-5 and J usage is TRBJ2-1, with a weak D call TRBD2 (6 bases). V was cut by 0 bases and J by 3 bases, with 9 bases left in between. CDR3 length equals 15 residues. CDR1 is LGHNT, CDR2 FRNRAP, per germline. The CDR3 reads CASGLVGTHYNEQFF. The CDR3 nucleotides are TGTGCTAGTGGTTTGGTAGGGACTCACTACAATGAGCAGTTCTTC.

This rearrangement joins TRBV12-3 or TRBV12-4 to TRBJ1-1; D uncertain. Trimming took off 6 bases at V and 5 bases at J, with 13 bases between the two ends. This CDR3 is built from 13 residues. CDR3 loop: CASSFEALTEAFF. Written as DNA, the CDR3 is TGTGCCAGCAGCTTTGAGGCCCTGACTGAAGCTTTCTTT.

CDR3 sequence reads: CSVGGDSYEQYF. CDR3 DNA: TGCAGCGTTGGCGGAGACTCCTACGAGCAGTACTTC. The chain links TRBV29-1 to TRBJ2-7; D gene uncertain. V was trimmed by 4 bases and J by 0 bases, leaving 7 bases between them. CDR1 SQVTM and CDR2 ANQGSEA come from the germline V gene. The CDR3 runs to 12 residues.

The V gene is TRBV4-1, the J gene TRBJ2-2; maybe TRBD2 (7 bases). This CDR3 is built from 14 residues. The V gene lost 7 bases and the J gene lost 6 bases, with 15 bases spanning the gap. Germline V CDR1 and CDR2: MGHRA, YSYEKL. The CDR3 nucleotides are TGCGCCAGCAACAGGGAGGGAGGATCCGGGGAGCTGTTTTTT. Protein: CASNREGGSGELFF.

V is TRBV7-3 and J is TRBJ1-2; D is possibly TRBD1 (5 bases). The CDR3 spans 14 residues. V was trimmed by 5 bases and J by 6 bases, leaving 16 bases between them. Germline values: CDR1 SGHTA, CDR2 FQGTGA. The CDR3: CASSPTGGSHGYTF. The DNA of the CDR3 is TGTGCCAGCAGCCCAACCGGGGGGTCTCATGGCTACACCTTC.

The genes are TRBV29-1 and TRBJ2-2, with D possibly matching TRBD2 (5 bases). This CDR3 has 13 amino acids. From germline, CDR1 is SQVTM and CDR2 ANQGSEA. V lost 7 bases to trimming and J lost 4 bases, with 13 bases between them. In nucleotides, the CDR3 is TGCAGCGCTCCGGGCCGGGGCACCGGGGAGCTGTTTTTT. Protein sequence: CSAPGRGTGELFF.